The rows below give T cell receptor beta chains drawn from one sample of a study of CD4 and CD8 cells across lung adenocarcinoma regions. TCRdb fed the PCR reads into MiXCR, producing one record per CDR3 protein. The sample lists 15,000 to 20,000 distinct CDR3 sequences; 50% were seen once. The sample was CD8+ T cells from the margin of a lung tumor. These TCRs come from a male donor with lung adenocarcinoma. The CD4 and CD8 labels of this study may be unreliable. Both conserved end residues are part of each CDR3. A D gene is named only where the DNA matches it firmly. Size tells how often a clone was seen (once, few, many) or the class of an expanded clone, and some rows leave it out.

length	D	V	size	J	CDR3	DNA
17	-	TRBV7-6	-	TRBJ2-5	CASSAGRGGRDKKTQYF	TGTGCCAGCAGCGCGGGGCGCGGGGGCCGTGACAAAAAGACCCAGTACTTC
12	-	TRBV11-2	many	TRBJ2-5	CASTLLGETQYF	TGTGCCAGCACCCTACTTGGGGAGACCCAGTACTTC
15	TRBD1	TRBV11-3	-	TRBJ2-4	CASSSSGQGPDTQYF	TGTGCCAGCAGCTCCTCAGGACAGGGGCCGGATACGCAGTACTTC
15	-	TRBV6-1	-	TRBJ2-3	CASSGQAVSTDTQYF	TGTGCCAGCAGCGGCCAGGCGGTGAGCACAGATACGCAGTATTTT
14	TRBD1	TRBV6-1	-	TRBJ2-1	CASSGRQGTDEQFF	TGTGCCAGCAGTGGACGACAGGGGACGGATGAGCAGTTCTTT
15	-	TRBV28	few	TRBJ2-7	CASSLQGLHSYEQYF	TGTGCCAGCAGTTTACAGGGTTTGCACTCCTACGAGCAGTACTTC
13	-	TRBV6-5	few	TRBJ2-2	CASSYSGIGELFF	TGTGCCAGCAGTTACTCAGGGATCGGGGAGCTGTTTTTT
15	-	TRBV6-1	-	TRBJ2-5	CAGGPGGCGKDTQYF	TGTGCCGGCGGCCCCGGGGGCTGTGGCAAAGACACCCAGTACTTC
13	TRBD1	TRBV6-2/TRBV6-3	-	TRBJ2-7	CASKTTGDYEQYF	TGTGCCAGCAAGACGACAGGGGACTACGAGCAGTACTTC
15	-	TRBV6-1	-	TRBJ2-2	CASSEPSYSSGELFF	TGTGCCAGCAGTGAGCCTAGCTATTCCAGCGGGGAGCTGTTTTTT
14	TRBD1	TRBV6-1	-	TRBJ1-2	CASRTDRDPYGYTF	TGTGCCAGCAGAACCGACAGGGACCCCTATGGCTACACCTTC
13	TRBD1	TRBV27	-	TRBJ1-2	CASSLEGAVGYTF	TGTGCCAGCAGTTTAGAGGGGGCCGTTGGCTACACCTTC
20	TRBD2	TRBV10-3	many	TRBJ2-2	CAIRNRGPGLAGGLTGELFF	TGTGCCATCAGGAACAGGGGCCCGGGACTAGCGGGAGGGCTGACCGGGGAGCTGTTTTTT
11	TRBD1	TRBV11-1	-	TRBJ1-1	CASSSRQGAFF	TGTGCCAGCAGCTCCAGACAGGGGGCTTTCTTT
15	TRBD2	TRBV7-6	-	TRBJ2-1	CASSVTSGVYNEQFF	TGTGCCAGCAGCGTTACTAGCGGGGTTTACAATGAGCAGTTCTTC
13	TRBD2	TRBV20-1	few	TRBJ2-3	CSALAGHTDTQYF	TGCAGTGCGTTAGCGGGCCACACAGATACGCAGTATTTT
14	TRBD1	TRBV6-1	-	TRBJ2-3	CASRVGTGTDTQYF	TGTGCCAGCAGGGTTGGGACAGGTACAGATACGCAGTATTTT
15	-	TRBV6-1	-	TRBJ2-5	CASSAPNLDQETQYF	TGTGCCAGCAGTGCCCCCAATCTGGACCAAGAGACCCAGTACTTC
13	-	TRBV6-1	-	TRBJ2-2	CASRRGGTGELFF	TGTGCCAGCAGGAGGGGAGGAACCGGGGAGCTGTTTTTT
14	-	TRBV27	-	TRBJ2-5	CASSGLQSHKTQYF	TGTGCGAGCAGCGGGCTTCAGAGCCACAAGACCCAGTACTTC
19	TRBD2	TRBV27	-	TRBJ2-1	CASSSNPLAGGTIHNEQFF	TGTGCCAGCAGTTCCAACCCCTTAGCGGGAGGGACTATCCACAATGAGCAGTTCTTC
15	-	TRBV6-1	once	TRBJ1-6	CASSRDRTLSSPLHF	TGTGCCAGCAGTCGAGACAGGACGCTAAGTTCACCCCTCCACTTT
13	-	TRBV10-1	few	TRBJ2-5	CASSEGTQETQYF	TGCGCCAGCAGTGAGGGGACTCAAGAGACCCAGTACTTC
15	TRBD2	TRBV5-1	-	TRBJ2-3	CASSRAGVGTDTQYF	TGCGCCAGCAGCCGTGCGGGAGTGGGCACAGATACGCAGTATTTT
15	-	TRBV6-1	many	TRBJ1-3	CASRPQGAVGNTIYF	TGTGCCAGCAGACCCCAGGGAGCGGTGGGAAACACCATATATTTT
14	-	TRBV25-1	once	TRBJ1-1	CASRGGGGNTEAFF	TGTGCCAGCAGGGGGGGGGGAGGGAACACTGAAGCTTTCTTT
14	-	TRBV6-1	-	TRBJ1-1	CASSERGPRSEAFF	TGTGCCAGCAGTGAACGGGGGCCAAGATCTGAAGCTTTCTTT
15	TRBD2	TRBV4-2	-	TRBJ2-7	CASRSGGTSLLEQYF	TGTGCCAGCAGGTCCGGGGGGACTAGCCTCCTCGAGCAGTACTTC
14	-	TRBV12-3/TRBV12-4	-	TRBJ2-7	CASSPIAPSLEQYF	TGTGCCAGCAGCCCAATCGCCCCATCCCTGGAGCAGTACTTC
16	-	TRBV6-5	-	TRBJ2-6	CASSLQPISGANVLTF	TGTGCCAGCAGTCTACAGCCAATCTCTGGGGCCAACGTCCTGACTTTC
15	TRBD2	TRBV10-1	few	TRBJ2-2	CASSASGMNTGELFF	TGCGCCAGCAGTGCTAGCGGGATGAACACCGGGGAGCTGTTTTTT
14	-	TRBV14	many	TRBJ2-7	CASSQGGFGREQYF	TGTGCCAGCAGCCAAGGGGGGTTTGGTCGCGAGCAGTACTTC
15	-	TRBV12-5	few	TRBJ2-5	CASGLGQVGGETQYF	TGTGCTAGTGGTTTGGGTCAGGTTGGGGGGGAGACCCAGTACTTC
15	-	TRBV6-1	-	TRBJ2-2	CASSDRRGAPGELFF	TGTGCCAGCAGTGACCGACGCGGGGCCCCCGGGGAGCTGTTTTTT
13	-	TRBV6-1	-	TRBJ2-1	CASSKGGGLEQFF	TGTGCCAGCAGTAAAGGGGGGGGCCTTGAGCAGTTCTTC
16	TRBD2	TRBV6-5	-	TRBJ2-5	CASSYRTSGRNNKQYF	TGTGCCAGCAGTTATCGGACTAGCGGGAGGAATAACAAGCAGTACTTC
15	TRBD1	TRBV30	-	TRBJ2-2	CAWSTAGQDTGELFF	TGTGCCTGGAGCACGGCGGGACAGGACACCGGGGAGCTGTTTTTT
15	-	TRBV12-3/TRBV12-4	-	TRBJ2-3	CARSLGGAGTETQYF	TGTGCCAGGAGTTTAGGGGGGGCTGGCACAGAGACGCAGTATTTC
15	-	TRBV4-2	-	TRBJ2-2	CASSRTEDSHGELFF	TGTGCCAGCAGTCGGACTGAGGACAGTCACGGGGAGCTGTTTTTT
16	-	TRBV10-1	-	TRBJ2-5	CASSESGGQQKETQYF	TGCGCCAGCAGTGAGTCGGGGGGACAGCAAAAAGAGACCCAGTACTTC
14	-	TRBV12-3/TRBV12-4	-	TRBJ2-7	CASSPSAFTLTQYF	TGTGCCAGCAGTCCAAGCGCCTTCACGTTGACGCAGTACTTC
13	-	TRBV6-1	many	TRBJ1-5	CGVGAYSNQPQHF	TGTGGGGTGGGAGCTTATAGCAATCAGCCCCAGCATTTT
17	TRBD2	TRBV7-2	-	TRBJ2-4	CGSSSTRGSRDQNTQYF	TGTGGTAGCAGCTCGACGCGCGGGAGCCGGGACCAAAACACCCAGTACTTC
13	-	TRBV11-2	many	TRBJ2-7	CASSLEVSGEQYF	TGTGCCAGCAGCTTAGAGGTGAGCGGCGAGCAGTACTTC
15	-	TRBV6-1	few	TRBJ1-5	CASTERGVRNQPQHF	TGTGCCAGCACCGAACGAGGGGTCCGCAATCAGCCCCAGCATTTT
15	TRBD1	TRBV4-1	-	TRBJ2-5	CASSHQTGFGETQYF	TGCGCCAGCAGCCACCAGACAGGGTTCGGAGAGACCCAGTACTTC
14	TRBD2	TRBV10-3	few	TRBJ2-3	CAIGRREATDTQYF	TGTGCCATAGGGCGGCGGGAGGCGACAGATACGCAGTATTTT
14	-	TRBV6-1	-	TRBJ2-7	CASRNRKIPYEQYF	TGTGCCAGCAGGAATCGGAAGATCCCCTACGAGCAGTACTTC
17	TRBD2	TRBV6-1	-	TRBJ2-6	CASGEAGGGGGANVLTF	TGTGCCAGCGGTGAGGCGGGGGGGGGGGGGGGGGCCAACGTCCTGACTTTC
15	TRBD1	TRBV6-1	many	TRBJ1-2	CASSIETGGGYGYTF	TGTGCCAGCAGTATAGAGACAGGGGGCGGCTATGGCTACACCTTC
18	TRBD1	TRBV5-4	-	TRBJ1-1	CASSFPGTGGGRNTEAFF	TGTGCCAGCAGCTTCCCCGGGACAGGGGGTGGGAGGAACACTGAAGCTTTCTTT
14	TRBD1	TRBV6-1	many	TRBJ2-7	CASSPRRDSSEQYF	TGTGCCAGCAGTCCCAGACGGGACAGCAGCGAGCAGTACTTC
15	TRBD2	TRBV12-3/TRBV12-4	few	TRBJ2-7	CASSSWTSGTYEQYF	TGTGCCAGCAGTTCATGGACTAGCGGGACTTACGAGCAGTACTTC
15	-	TRBV6-1	many	TRBJ2-7	CASSPNRDIIYEQYF	TGTGCCAGCAGCCCAAACCGGGACATCATATACGAGCAGTACTTC
18	TRBD1	TRBV10-3	-	TRBJ1-2	CAISGRALGQGTGYGYTF	TGTGCCATCAGTGGCAGGGCCTTGGGACAGGGGACCGGCTATGGCTACACCTTC